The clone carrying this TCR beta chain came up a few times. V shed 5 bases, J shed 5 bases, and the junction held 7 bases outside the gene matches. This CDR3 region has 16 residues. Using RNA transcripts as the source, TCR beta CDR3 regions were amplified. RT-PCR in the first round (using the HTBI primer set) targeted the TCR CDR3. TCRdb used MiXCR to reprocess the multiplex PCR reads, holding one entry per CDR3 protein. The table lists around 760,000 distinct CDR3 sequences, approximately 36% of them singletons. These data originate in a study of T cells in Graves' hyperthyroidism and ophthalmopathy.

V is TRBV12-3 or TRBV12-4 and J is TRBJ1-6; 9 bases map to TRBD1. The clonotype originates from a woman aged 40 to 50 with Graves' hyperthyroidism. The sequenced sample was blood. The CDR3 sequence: CASSNRGLMDNSPLHF. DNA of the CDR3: TGTGCCAGCAGTAACAGGGGGCTTATGGATAATTCACCCCTCCACTTT.